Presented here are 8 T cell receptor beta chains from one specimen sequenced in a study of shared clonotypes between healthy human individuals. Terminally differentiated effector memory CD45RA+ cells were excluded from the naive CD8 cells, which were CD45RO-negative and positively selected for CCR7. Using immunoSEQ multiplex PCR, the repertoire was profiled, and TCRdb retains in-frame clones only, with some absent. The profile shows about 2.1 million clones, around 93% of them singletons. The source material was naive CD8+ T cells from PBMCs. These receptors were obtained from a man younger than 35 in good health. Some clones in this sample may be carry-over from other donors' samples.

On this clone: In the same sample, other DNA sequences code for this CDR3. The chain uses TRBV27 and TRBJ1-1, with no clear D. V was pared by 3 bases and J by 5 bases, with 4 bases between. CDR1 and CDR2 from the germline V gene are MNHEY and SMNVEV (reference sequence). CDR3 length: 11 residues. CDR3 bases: TGTGCCAGCAGTTTGGGTACTGAAGCTTTCTTT. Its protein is CASSLGTEAFF.

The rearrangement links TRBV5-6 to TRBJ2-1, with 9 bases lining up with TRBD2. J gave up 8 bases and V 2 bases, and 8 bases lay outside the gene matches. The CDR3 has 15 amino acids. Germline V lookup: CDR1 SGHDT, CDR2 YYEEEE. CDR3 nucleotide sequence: TGTGCCAGCAGCTTTTTGCGGGAGGGTCTCGATGAGCAGTTCTTC. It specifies CASSFLREGLDEQFF.

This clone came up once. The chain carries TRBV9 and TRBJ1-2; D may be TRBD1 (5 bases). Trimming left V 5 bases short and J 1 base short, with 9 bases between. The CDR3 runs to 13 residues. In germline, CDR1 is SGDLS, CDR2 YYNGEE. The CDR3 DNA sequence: TGTGCCAGCAGACCCGGGGGTAACTATGGCTACACCTTC. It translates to CASRPGGNYGYTF. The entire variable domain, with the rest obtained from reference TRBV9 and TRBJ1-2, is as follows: DSGVTQTPKHLITATGQRVTLRCSPRSGDLSVYWYQQSLDQGLQFLIQYYNGEERAKGNILERFSAQQFPDLHSELNLSSLELGDSALYFCASRPGGNYGYTFGSGTRLTVV.

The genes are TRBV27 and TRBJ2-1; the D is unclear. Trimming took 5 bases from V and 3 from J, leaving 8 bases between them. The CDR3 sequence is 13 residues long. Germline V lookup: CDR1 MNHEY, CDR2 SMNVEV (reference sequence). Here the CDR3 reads CASSLWDYNEQFF. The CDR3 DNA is TGTGCCAGCAGTCTATGGGACTACAATGAGCAGTTCTTC.

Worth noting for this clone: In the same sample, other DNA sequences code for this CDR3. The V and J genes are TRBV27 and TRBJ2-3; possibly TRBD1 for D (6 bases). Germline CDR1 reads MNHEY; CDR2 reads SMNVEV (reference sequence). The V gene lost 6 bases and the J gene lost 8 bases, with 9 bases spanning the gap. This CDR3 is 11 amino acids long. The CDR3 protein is CASRQQGTQYF. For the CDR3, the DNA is TGTGCCAGCAGACAACAGGGTACGCAGTATTTT.

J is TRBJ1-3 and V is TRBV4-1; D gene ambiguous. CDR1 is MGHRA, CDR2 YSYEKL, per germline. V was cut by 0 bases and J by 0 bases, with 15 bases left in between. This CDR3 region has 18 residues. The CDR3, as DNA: TGCGCCAGCAGCCAAGACAGTTGGCAGGTGAGCTCTGGAAACACCATATATTTT. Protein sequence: CASSQDSWQVSSGNTIYF.

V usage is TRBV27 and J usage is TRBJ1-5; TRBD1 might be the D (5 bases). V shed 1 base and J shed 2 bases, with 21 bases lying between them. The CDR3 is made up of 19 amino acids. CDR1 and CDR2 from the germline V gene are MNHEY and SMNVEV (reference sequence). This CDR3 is CASSLYGAENPGGNQPQHF. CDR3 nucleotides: TGTGCCAGCAGTTTATATGGGGCAGAAAACCCTGGGGGCAATCAGCCCCAGCATTTT.

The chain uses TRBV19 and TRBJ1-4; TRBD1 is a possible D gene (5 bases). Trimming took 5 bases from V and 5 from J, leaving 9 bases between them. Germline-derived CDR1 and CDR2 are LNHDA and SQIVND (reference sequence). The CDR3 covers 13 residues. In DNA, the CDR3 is TGTGCCAGTAGTGACGGGACCAATGAAAAACTGTTTTTT. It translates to CASSDGTNEKLFF.